This TCR beta chain was obtained from a study of OX40 agonist ivuxolimab in advanced cancers. The overall study: An agonistic human IgG2 monoclonal antibody against OX40 (CD134) was given.

The table came from immunoSEQ multiplex PCR; TCRdb's copy has only in-frame clones and leaves some out. Counted here are tens of thousands of clones, over 80% occurring once; the ten biggest clones make up 50% to 55%. The V gene end was trimmed by 7 bases and the J gene end by 2 bases; junction bases not matched to a gene: 13. From germline, CDR1 is SGHDN and CDR2 FVKESK. The CDR3 contains 18 residues. The J gene is TRBJ2-1, the V gene TRBV14, with TRBD2 matching 11 bases. The sequencing used CD4+ or CD8+ T cells sorted from blood, collected in a trial of the OX40 agonist ivuxolimab. This clonotype was sampled from an adult with an advanced solid tumor such as melanoma, head and neck, liver or kidney cancer. CDR3 region: CASTIAGGPGSPYNEQFF. In DNA form, the CDR3 reads TGTGCCAGCACCATAGCGGGAGGGCCCGGTTCGCCCTACAATGAGCAGTTCTTC.